This TCR beta chain derives from a study of T cell responses to AZD1222 COVID-19 vaccine. The CDR3 length is 14 residues. Germline CDR1 and CDR2: GTSNPN and SVGIG (reference sequence). Trimming pared 3 bases from V and 6 bases from J, leaving 15 bases between. Measured with immunoSEQ multiplex PCR; TCRdb has only the in-frame clones, and not every one. This sample has some 180,000 clones, with about 93% found just once. For this clone: As yet, its antigen is unknown.

Study-wide results and limits: Two AZD1222 administrations were followed by greater Spike-specific TCR breadth and depth.

This TCR derives from an adult who received the MenACWY meningococcal vaccine as a control. The chain couples TRBV30 to TRBJ1-5; tentative D call: TRBD1 (6 bases). The sample in question was peripheral blood, obtained 28 days after the second dose of the MenACWY control vaccine. CDR3 coding DNA: TGTGCCTGGAGCCTCGGACAGTCCCCTCAGCCCCAGCATTTT. This gives the protein CAWSLGQSPQPQHF.